Listed below are T cell receptor beta chains from one sample, sequenced in a study of CD8 T cells in Susac syndrome. TCRdb recomputed calls from the immunoSEQ multiplex PCR reads with MiXCR, one row per CDR3 protein. Of some 240,000 distinct CDR3 sequences listed, 90% to 97% were seen once; the top ten hold around 0.1%. Sequenced: CD4+ T cells from PBMCs. These receptors were obtained from a human donor with Susac syndrome. Each CDR3 is given with its conserved first and last residue. The order of the fields is V gene, clone size, J gene, D gene, CDR3 DNA, CDR3 protein. A D gene is named only where the DNA matches it firmly. Only part of the rows carry a size: once, few, many, or a class if the clone is expanded.

>TRBV15|-|TRBJ2-7|TRBD2
TGTGCCACCGCTGGGACTAGCCCCTTTAAGCAGTACTTC
CATAGTSPFKQYF
>TRBV7-9|-|TRBJ1-1|TRBD1
TGTGCCAGCAGCGACCGGGACAGGGATTGGGACACTGAAGCTTTCTTT
CASSDRDRDWDTEAFF
>TRBV24-1|-|TRBJ1-2|TRBD1
TGTGCCACCAGCCCCGCGCCGACAGGGGGATATGGCTACACCTTC
CATSPAPTGGYGYTF
>TRBV7-3|-|TRBJ1-2|-
TGTGCCAGCAGCCCATCGCTCGAGGGGGAGTATGGCTACACCTTC
CASSPSLEGEYGYTF
>TRBV24-1|-|TRBJ1-4|-
TGTGCCACCAGTGAACGCGGGGGTGAAAAACTGTTTTTT
CATSERGGEKLFF
>TRBV20-1|-|TRBJ2-7|TRBD2
TGCAGTGCTAGAGCTAGCGGGAGAGGCTACGAGCAGTACTTC
CSARASGRGYEQYF
>TRBV29-1|once|TRBJ2-1|-
TGCAGCGTTGAATGGGGCTGGGGAGAAAAGTACAATGAGCAGTTCTTC
CSVEWGWGEKYNEQFF
>TRBV29-1|-|TRBJ2-7|-
TGCAGCGTTAGGGGTAGCTACGAGCAGTACTTC
CSVRGSYEQYF
>TRBV12-3/TRBV12-4|-|TRBJ1-1|-
TGTGCCAGCAGCTTAAGATCCGACCGGAACACTGAAGCTTTCTTT
CASSLRSDRNTEAFF
>TRBV30|-|TRBJ2-3|-
TGTGCCTGGAGTCAAACTAGCACAGATACGCAGTATTTT
CAWSQTSTDTQYF
>TRBV25-1|-|TRBJ1-4|-
TGTGCCAGCAGTGCGTCAGGCCATATCGGGGAAAAACTGTTTTTT
CASSASGHIGEKLFF
>TRBV12-3/TRBV12-4|-|TRBJ2-7|-
TGTGCCAGCAGTCCGGGACGCTGGGGAGCATCCTACGAGCAGTACTTC
CASSPGRWGASYEQYF
>TRBV30|once|TRBJ2-1|-
TGTGCCTGGAGTGTATTGGGGAGCTCCTACAATGAGCAGTTCTTC
CAWSVLGSSYNEQFF
>TRBV30|-|TRBJ2-1|TRBD1
TGTGCCTGGAGTGTTCGACAGGGGAGAGGCAATGAGCAGTTCTTC
CAWSVRQGRGNEQFF
>TRBV7-8|-|TRBJ2-7|-
TGTGCCAGCAGCTCAACCACGGCCGGGTACGAGCAGTACTTC
CASSSTTAGYEQYF
>TRBV29-1|once|TRBJ2-7|TRBD1
TGCAGCGTTCCTGAGGGGGCCCGGAAAGACCAGCAGTACTTC
CSVPEGARKDQQYF
>TRBV19|-|TRBJ2-1|-
TGTGCCAGTAGTATGCGAGGGGTTGGTTCCTACAATGAGCAGTTCTTC
CASSMRGVGSYNEQFF
>TRBV11-2|-|TRBJ2-7|TRBD2
TGTGCCAGCAGCTTAGAGGGGTCTAGCGGACGGTACGAGCAGTACTTC
CASSLEGSSGRYEQYF
>TRBV7-2|-|TRBJ2-3|TRBD2
TGTGCCAGCACCACGGGGGCTAGCGGGTACACAGATACGCAGTATTTT
CASTTGASGYTDTQYF
>TRBV3-1|-|TRBJ1-2|-
TGTGCCAGCAGCCAACCGGGACAAATGCTGCATGGCTACACCTTC
CASSQPGQMLHGYTF
>TRBV9|few|TRBJ2-7|TRBD2
TGTGCCAGCAGCGTAGGGTCCGGGACTAGCGGACCCTACGAGCAGTACTTC
CASSVGSGTSGPYEQYF
>TRBV3-1|-|TRBJ2-5|-
TGTGCCAGCAGCCCGTATCCGCAAGAGACCCAGTACTTC
CASSPYPQETQYF
>TRBV11-2|-|TRBJ2-7|-
TGTGCCGGTGGGGCGGCCTCCTACGAGCAGTACTTC
CAGGAASYEQYF
>TRBV30|-|TRBJ2-3|-
TGTGCCTGGAGTCCACCCCCCCCAGGGACCCCCACAGATACGCAGTATTTT
CAWSPPPPGTPTDTQYF
>TRBV9|-|TRBJ2-3|TRBD1
TGTGCCAGCAGCTCGGACAGGGGGCCGGCAGATACGCAGTATTTT
CASSSDRGPADTQYF
>TRBV20-1|-|TRBJ1-2|-
TGCAGTGCTAGAGACAGCTACTATGGCTACACCTTC
CSARDSYYGYTF
>TRBV25-1|-|TRBJ1-2|-
TGTGCCAGCAGTGAGTCGAGGGGCTACACCTTC
CASSESRGYTF
>TRBV5-1|-|TRBJ2-3|TRBD1
TGCGCCAGCAGCTTGAGAGGACAGGGAACCACAGATACGCAGTATTTT
CASSLRGQGTTDTQYF
>TRBV15|-|TRBJ1-1|-
TGTGCCACCAGCAGAGAGGTCCGAATAATGAACACTGAAGCTTTCTTT
CATSREVRIMNTEAFF
>TRBV30|-|TRBJ2-7|-
TGTGCCTGGAGGGGAAACGGTAGGTACGAGCAGTACTTC
CAWRGNGRYEQYF
>TRBV6-6|-|TRBJ1-2|TRBD1
TGTGCCAGCAGTTCCGACGGGACAGGGACTAACTATGGCTACACCTTC
CASSSDGTGTNYGYTF
>TRBV4-1|-|TRBJ1-1|TRBD1
TGCGCCAGCAGCCAACCGGACAGGCTTTACACTGAAGCTTTCTTT
CASSQPDRLYTEAFF
>TRBV28|-|TRBJ1-2|-
TGTGCCAGCCGAGGGACCCTCTATGGCTACACCTTC
CASRGTLYGYTF
>TRBV14|-|TRBJ2-5|-
TGTGCCAGCAACCTGGGGTATGAGACCCAGTACTTC
CASNLGYETQYF
>TRBV12-3/TRBV12-4|-|TRBJ2-1|-
TGTGCCAGCAGTACACAGGGTGGTGAGCAGTTCTTC
CASSTQGGEQFF
>TRBV7-8|-|TRBJ2-5|-
TGTGCCAGCAGCATGGCTGGCTCCCAGTACTTC
CASSMAGSQYF
>TRBV27|-|TRBJ2-7|-
TGTGCCAGCACCTCCCACCCTTCCTACGAGCAGTACTTC
CASTSHPSYEQYF
>TRBV29-1|-|TRBJ2-3|-
TGCAGCGTTGAAGGTCCAGCCACAGATACGCAGTATTTT
CSVEGPATDTQYF
>TRBV20-1|-|TRBJ2-3|TRBD2
TGCAGTGCTAGCGGACTAGCGTCGAGCACAGATACGCAGTATTTT
CSASGLASSTDTQYF
>TRBV29-1|once|TRBJ1-1|TRBD1
TGCAGCGTTGCGTGGGACAGCATGAACACTGAAGCTTTCTTT
CSVAWDSMNTEAFF
>TRBV6-1|-|TRBJ2-6|-
TGTGCCAGCAGGCCCCCGGGCCTCGGCTCGAGCTCTGGGGCCAACGTCCTGACTTTC
CASRPPGLGSSSGANVLTF
>TRBV30|-|TRBJ2-7|TRBD1
TGTGCCTGGAGCAAAAGCCGACAGGGCCACGAGCAGTACTTC
CAWSKSRQGHEQYF
>TRBV7-3|-|TRBJ2-3|-
TGTGCCAGCAGCCATAACCTTGGCTTAAGGACAGATACGCAGTATTTT
CASSHNLGLRTDTQYF
>TRBV20-1|-|TRBJ2-7|-
TGCAGTGCTAGCGAAGGTAATAGCGGTTCCTACGAGCAGTACTTC
CSASEGNSGSYEQYF
>TRBV15|-|TRBJ1-1|-
TGTGCCACCAGCAGGACCTATCTGGGGGGAGACACTGAAGCTTTCTTT
CATSRTYLGGDTEAFF
>TRBV7-6|-|TRBJ2-6|-
TGTGCCAGCAGCTTTCCTTACTCTGGGGCCAACGTCCTGACTTTC
CASSFPYSGANVLTF
>TRBV27|-|TRBJ2-7|-
TGTGCCAGCAGTTTTATGATCGGGGCGGAGAGGGCCTACGAGCAGTACTTC
CASSFMIGAERAYEQYF
>TRBV5-6|few|TRBJ2-5|-
TGTGCCAGCAGCTTGGTACTACAAGAGACCCAGTACTTC
CASSLVLQETQYF
>TRBV11-2|-|TRBJ2-1|-
TGTGCCAGCAGCCCTTTCCCGGAGCAGTTCTTC
CASSPFPEQFF
>TRBV3-1|-|TRBJ2-1|TRBD2
TGTGCCAGCACCCGGACTAGCGGGAGTCTTGAGCAGTTCTTC
CASTRTSGSLEQFF